This TCR beta chain was captured by sequencing in a study of identical twins (dated by TCRdb to the mid-2010s). A note on the overall study: TCR alpha and beta repertoires from monozygotic twins, unrelated adults of various ages and cord blood were deep-sequenced to test whether fetal clonotypes persist. Replicate twin experiments were performed at different times using different library preparation protocols to rule out contamination. The paper as a whole reports these results and caveats: Zero-insertion analyses could be partly confounded by invariant T cells such as MAIT and iNKT, though diverse VJ usage argued against such confounding for most clonotypes. Fewer insertions were carried by abundant cord blood beta clonotypes, a similar but weaker trend appeared in young adult naive repertoires, and no such trend appeared in memory repertoires. In beta out-of-frame sequences, excess twin sharing was weaker, because having fewer shared sequences lowered the signal-to-noise ratio. Out-of-frame TCR alpha sequences shared between twins showed an excess of low generation-probability sequences compared with coincidental sharing between unrelated individuals. In monozygotic twins, out-of-frame TCR alpha sharing was systematically underestimated by recombination models, although the models agreed with sharing between unrelated individuals. Because the same donors could not be followed over many years, conclusions were based on cross-sectional statistical analysis.

The CDR3 spans 13 residues, from the cysteine through the phenylalanine. Left in the record is the CDR3 DNA by itself, 39 bases read in frame from the first base. V was cut back by 1 base and J by 8 bases, leaving a gap of 13 bases between them. CDR1 and CDR2 (DFQATT, SNEGSKA) derive from the germline V gene (reference sequence). Every donor in the study was a healthy Caucasian. The twin cohort consisted of three pairs of female monozygotic twins, all aged roughly 18 to 30 years. Positive isolation kits from Invitrogen were used to isolate the CD4+ and CD8+ T cell populations. This clonotype was detected a few times. This receptor's antigen is unknown. The record has no base qualities; no much larger clone is one base away. Libraries were prepared through 5' RACE. The sequencer listed for this sample is Illumina HiSeq 2000. A universal primer binding site was introduced by template switching, and a unique molecular identifier was present in the final cDNA, enabling accurate counting of TCR cDNA molecules. Specific primers in the conserved constant-segment region were used to synthesize first-strand cDNA for TCR alpha and beta chains. To control for contamination, each cDNA library was double barcoded with a SMART-Mk sample barcode plus Illumina barcodes. TruSeq adapter sequences and Illumina sample barcodes were added in two successive PCR steps. TCR alpha and beta cDNA libraries were sequenced on the Illumina HiSeq platform with custom primers. Under the source paper's analysis protocol: Unique molecular identifiers were extracted from raw reads with MiGEC, and CDR3 positions were determined with MiXCR. For each individual, recombination models were inferred using an EM algorithm with the repgenHMM and IGoR tools. Shared clonotype analysis was performed with the tcR package in R, normalizing sharing by the product of cloneset sizes. To study raw recombination without the effects of thymic and clonal selection, out-of-frame nonproductive sequences were analyzed. TCRdb passed the public sequencing reads through fastp at Q25 and MiXCR, retaining productive beta sequences. Each entry is one CDR3 protein sequence, shown with its most common DNA and genes. The V and J calls were determined by TCRdb, not by the authors. Counted in this sample were approximately 300,000 distinct CDR3 sequences; less than 9.5% of them appeared once. Jointly, the top ten make up 6% to 8.5% of the sample.

These data also featured in a second study, about yellow fever vaccine responses in identical twins. The second publication reports: The authors reported that the T cell response to vaccination in identical twins appeared partly convergent and partly personalized. Focusing on identical twins, the study followed the T cell clones that responded to the vaccine, and did so with precision.

The receptor's source is a woman aged 18-30 years in good health. The chain is made from TRBV20-1 and TRBJ2-3; the D gene is perhaps TRBD2, on 6 matching bases. Sequenced material: CD8+ T cells sorted from blood. The CDR3 reads CSARGSGVGTQYF. DNA sequence: TGCAGTGCTAGAGGATCGGGAGTGGGTACGCAGTATTTT.